This TCR beta chain was documented in a study of shared clonotypes between healthy human individuals. The CDR3 is 14 amino acids. Germline CDR1 is SGHAT and CDR2 is FQNNGV. The junction had 7 bases not matched to a gene; V was cut back by 7 bases and J by 1 base. Clones were sequenced by immunoSEQ multiplex PCR, and TCRdb holds only the in-frame ones, with some missing. The data contain about 1 million clones, under 80% of them singletons. The clonotype originates from a man aged 18 to 30 in good health. V gene TRBV11-2 combines with J gene TRBJ2-7; 7 bases map to TRBD2. Sequenced material: memory CD4+ T cells sorted from blood. Subset denoted: CD45RA-negative fraction. CDR3 sequence (DNA): TGTGCCAGCACTTGGGACTACCAATCCTACGAGCAGTACTTC. It translates to CASTWDYQSYEQYF. The full variable domain, rest sourced from reference TRBV11-2 and TRBJ2-7, is EAGVAQSPRYKIIEKRQSVAFWCNPISGHATLYWYQQILGQGPKLLIQFQNNGVVDDSQLPKDRFSAERLKGVDSTLKIQPAKLEDSAVYLCASTWDYQSYEQYFGPGTRLTVT.